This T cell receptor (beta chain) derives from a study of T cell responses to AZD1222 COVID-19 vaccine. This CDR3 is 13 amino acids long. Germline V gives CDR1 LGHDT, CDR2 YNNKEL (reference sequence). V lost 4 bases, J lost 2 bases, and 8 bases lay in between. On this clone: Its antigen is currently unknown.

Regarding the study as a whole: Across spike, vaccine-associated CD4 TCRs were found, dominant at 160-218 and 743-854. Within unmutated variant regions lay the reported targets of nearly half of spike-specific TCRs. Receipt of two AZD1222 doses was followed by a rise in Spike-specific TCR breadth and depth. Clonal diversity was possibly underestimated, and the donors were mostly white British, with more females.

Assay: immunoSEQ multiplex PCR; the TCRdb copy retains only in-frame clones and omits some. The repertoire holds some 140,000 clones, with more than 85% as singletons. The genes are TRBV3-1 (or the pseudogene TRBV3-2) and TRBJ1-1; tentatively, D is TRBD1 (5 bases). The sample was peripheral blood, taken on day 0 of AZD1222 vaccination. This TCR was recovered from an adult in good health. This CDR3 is CASSRDSNTEAFF. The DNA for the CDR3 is TGTGCCAGCAGCCGAGACAGTAACACTGAAGCTTTCTTT.